This TCR beta chain was captured by sequencing in a study of vaccination effects on CD4 cells after COVID-19. Study information: Post-vaccine sampling took place a median of 72 days after the second dose.

Once cultured for approximately eleven days, the cells underwent separation to obtain CD4+ T cells. Two doses of either BNT162b2 or mRNA-1273 were given to each participant. Study-level results: Within healthy vaccinees, only 1 of 255 vaccine-induced clones displayed cross-reactivity with common cold coronaviruses. Missing from the study were early post-infection timepoints, and its convalescent patients were few.

The CDR3 loop spans 10 amino acids. Looked up from germline, CDR1 is DFQATT and CDR2 is SNEGSKA (reference sequence). V lost 5 bases, J lost 8 bases, and 9 bases lay in between. Only in-frame clones appear in the TCRdb table, and some are missing; sequencing was by immunoSEQ multiplex PCR. The sample lists about 47,000 clones, under 80% occurring once. Notes on this clone: Its antigen is unknown.

The clonotype originates from a human donor who received a COVID-19 vaccine. Sample: CD4+ T cells from PBMCs cultured without peptide, taken after COVID-19 vaccination. The rearrangement joins TRBV20-1 to TRBJ1-2; D unresolved. The CDR3 DNA is TGCAGTGCTGGTGTCGGGGGCTACACCTTC. This gives the protein CSAGVGGYTF.